This TCR beta chain stems from a study of blood T cell repertoires in COVID-19. After removal of 1 base from V and 0 bases from J, the junction contained 3 bases not matched to a gene. This CDR3 is built from 16 residues. Germline V CDR1 and CDR2: MGHRA, YSYEKL. Profiling relied on immunoSEQ multiplex PCR, and the TCRdb table lists in-frame clones only, not all of them. The sample carries about 380,000 clones, about 90% recorded once. Either two negative PCRs, clearance, or symptom resolution qualified Cohort 3 donors as recovered. The sequencing input was PBMCs or T cells enriched from blood (not recorded which). V and J are TRBV4-1 and TRBJ1-5; 7 bases are shared with TRBD1. This receptor was taken from a woman in her 30s who had recovered from COVID-19. CDR3 region: CASSQGTGYSNQPQHF. CDR3 bases: TGCGCCAGCAGCCAAGGGACAGGATATAGCAATCAGCCCCAGCATTTT.